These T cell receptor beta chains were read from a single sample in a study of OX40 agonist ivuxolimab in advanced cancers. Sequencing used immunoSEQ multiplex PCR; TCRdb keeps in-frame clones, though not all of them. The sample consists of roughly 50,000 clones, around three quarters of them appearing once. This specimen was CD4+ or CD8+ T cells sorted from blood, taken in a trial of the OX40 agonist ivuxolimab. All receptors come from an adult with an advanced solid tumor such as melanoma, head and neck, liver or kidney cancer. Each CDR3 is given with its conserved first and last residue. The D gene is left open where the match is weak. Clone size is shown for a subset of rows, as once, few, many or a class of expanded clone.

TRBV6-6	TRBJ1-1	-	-	TGTGCCAGCAGTTACCGAAGGGACACTGAAGCTTTCTTT	CASSYRRDTEAFF
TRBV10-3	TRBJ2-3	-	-	TGTGCCATCAGTGAGTCGAGGACACTCGATTGGGATACGCAGTATTTT	CAISESRTLDWDTQYF
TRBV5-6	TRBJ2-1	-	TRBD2	TGTGCCAGCAGCTTGAATAAGGTTAGCGGGAGCTCCTACAATGAGCAGTTCTTC	CASSLNKVSGSSYNEQFF
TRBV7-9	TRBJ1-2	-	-	TGTGCCAGCAGCCCAGGGGCAGCCAGGAACTATGGCTACACCTTC	CASSPGAARNYGYTF
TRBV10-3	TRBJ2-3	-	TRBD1	TGTGCCATCAGTGGGGGACAGGGAGGCACAGATACGCAGTATTTT	CAISGGQGGTDTQYF
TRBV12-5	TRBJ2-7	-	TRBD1	TGTGCTAGTGGTACGGGACAGAAGACCTACGAGCAGTACTTC	CASGTGQKTYEQYF
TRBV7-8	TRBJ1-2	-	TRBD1	TGTGCCAGCAGCTCGACAGGGGCTAGTCACTATGGCTACACCTTC	CASSSTGASHYGYTF
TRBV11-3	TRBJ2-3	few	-	TGTGCCAGCAGCTTGAGGAGGGGCCCGGATACGCAGTATTTT	CASSLRRGPDTQYF
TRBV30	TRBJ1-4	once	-	TGTGCCTGGAGTGTAGGTGGGCCCGGTGAAAAACTGTTTTTT	CAWSVGGPGEKLFF
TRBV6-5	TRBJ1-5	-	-	TGTGCCAGCAGTTACTCGGCAGGGGCGGATCAGCCCCAGCATTTT	CASSYSAGADQPQHF
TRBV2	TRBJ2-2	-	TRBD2	TGTGCCAGCAGTGAAATTGGGGGAGGGACCGGGGAGCTGTTTTTT	CASSEIGGGTGELFF
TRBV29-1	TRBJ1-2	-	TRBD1	TGCAGCGTTGAAGATAACGGGACAGGGGGTAGAGGCGGCTACACCTTC	CSVEDNGTGGRGGYTF
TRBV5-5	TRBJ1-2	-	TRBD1	TGTGCCAGCAGCTTACCGGGACAGGGGTCTTATGGCTACACCTTC	CASSLPGQGSYGYTF
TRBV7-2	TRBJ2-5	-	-	TGTGCCAGCAGCTTTGCTGGGCTGAAAGAGACCCAGTACTTC	CASSFAGLKETQYF
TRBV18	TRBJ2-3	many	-	TGTGCCAGTAGCAGGGACACAGATACGCAGTATTTT	CASSRDTDTQYF
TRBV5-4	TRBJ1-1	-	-	TGTGCCAGCAGCCCTGGACGGACCTTTGAAGCTTTCTTT	CASSPGRTFEAFF
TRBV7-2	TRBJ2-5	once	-	TGTGCCAGCAGCCCGACAGTCGGAAGGAGGGACCAGTACTTC	CASSPTVGRRDQYF
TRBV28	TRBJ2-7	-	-	TGTGCCAGCAGTTTCCTTTCCTACGAGCAGTACTTC	CASSFLSYEQYF
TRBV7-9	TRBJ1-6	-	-	TGTGCCAGCAGCTCAGGATCGAGCTCCTATAATTCACCCCTCCACTTT	CASSSGSSSYNSPLHF
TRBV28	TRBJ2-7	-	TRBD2	TGTGCCAGCAGTGCAGCCCACGGACTAGCGGGAGGGCCCTACTACGAGCAGTACTTC	CASSAAHGLAGGPYYEQYF
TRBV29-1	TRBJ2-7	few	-	TGCAGCGCGGGGGAACAGGGGACCCTCGAGCAGTACTTC	CSAGEQGTLEQYF
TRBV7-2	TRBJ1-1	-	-	TGTGCCAGCAGCTTAATTAGCGAAGCTTTCTTT	CASSLISEAFF
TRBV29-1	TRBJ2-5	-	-	TGCAGCGTTGAGGGTCGTAGGGAGACCCAGTACTTC	CSVEGRRETQYF